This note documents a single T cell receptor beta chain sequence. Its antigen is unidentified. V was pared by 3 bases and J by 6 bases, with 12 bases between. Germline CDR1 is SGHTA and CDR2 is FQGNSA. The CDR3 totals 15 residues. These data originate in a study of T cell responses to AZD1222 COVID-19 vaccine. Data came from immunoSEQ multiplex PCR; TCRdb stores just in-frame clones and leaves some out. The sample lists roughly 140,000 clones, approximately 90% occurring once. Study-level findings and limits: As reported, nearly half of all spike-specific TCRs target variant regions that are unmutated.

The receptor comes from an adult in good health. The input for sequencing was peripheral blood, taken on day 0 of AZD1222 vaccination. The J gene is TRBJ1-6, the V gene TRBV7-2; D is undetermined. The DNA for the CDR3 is TGTGCCAGCAGCTTCGGGGATCTAATTAATTCACCCCTCCACTTT. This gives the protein CASSFGDLINSPLHF.